The sequence of this T cell receptor (beta chain) was determined in a study of tumor and adjacent non-tumor tissue in lung cancer. Study in general: Patients comprised roughly 12 adenocarcinoma, a couple of squamous cell carcinoma and 1 small cell lung cancer. Aged about 31 to 85 years, patients included approximately 11 men and about 5 women with stage I to III disease. On average, productive TCRbeta reads reached about 4.4 million per sample.

As concerns this clonotype: Its antigen is unknown.

This CDR3 comprises 17 residues. Germline CDR1 and CDR2: SGHNT and YYREEE (reference sequence). V lost 6 bases to trimming and J lost 10 bases, with 29 bases between them. Broader study findings: In normal lung, the top 100 clones were significantly more dominant than in tumor.

RNA was extracted from bulk tissue without any cell sorting. More than 3 cm separated this lung sample from the edge of the tumor. The library came from three nested PCR rounds adapted from ARM-PCR protocols. TCRdb processed the multiplex PCR reads anew with MiXCR; each CDR3 protein has one entry. Of tens of thousands of distinct CDR3 sequences in the sample, around 60% were seen once. The source is a woman in her seventies with non-small cell lung cancer. The gene calls are TRBV5-4 and TRBJ2-1; unclear D gene. Material: distant non-tumor lung tissue. The CDR3 bases are TGTGCCAGCATCCCGAGTTCGGGTGCAAATTTGGGCAACGAGCAGTTCTTC. Residues: CASIPSSGANLGNEQFF.